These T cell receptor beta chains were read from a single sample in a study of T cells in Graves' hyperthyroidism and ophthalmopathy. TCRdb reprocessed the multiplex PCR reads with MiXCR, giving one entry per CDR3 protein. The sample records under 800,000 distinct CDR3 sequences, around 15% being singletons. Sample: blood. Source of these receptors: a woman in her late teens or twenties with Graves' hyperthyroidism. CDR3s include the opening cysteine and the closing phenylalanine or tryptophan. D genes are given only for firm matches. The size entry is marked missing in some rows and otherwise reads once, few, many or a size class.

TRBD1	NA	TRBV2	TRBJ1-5	TGTGCCAGCATGGACAGGGGAGGTAGCAATCAGCCCCAGCATTTT	CASMDRGGSNQPQHF
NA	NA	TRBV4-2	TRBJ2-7	TGTGCCAGCAGCCAAGAAATGGACTTTTCCTACGAGCAGTACTTC	CASSQEMDFSYEQYF
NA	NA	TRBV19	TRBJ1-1	TGTGCCAGTAGTACCTCGACTAACACTGAAGCTTTCTTT	CASSTSTNTEAFF
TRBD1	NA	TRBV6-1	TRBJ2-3	TGTGCCAGCAGTGAAGCGCCGGGACAGCCCACAGATACGCAGTATTTT	CASSEAPGQPTDTQYF
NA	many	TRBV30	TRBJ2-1	TGTGCCTGGAGTGCCAGTGGGAGCTCCTACAATGAGCAGTTCTTC	CAWSASGSSYNEQFF
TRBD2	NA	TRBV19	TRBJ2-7	TGTGCCAGTAGTATTGCGGGGGTGCCCTACAAGCAGTACTTC	CASSIAGVPYKQYF
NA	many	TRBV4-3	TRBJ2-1	TGCGCCAGCAGCCAAGATAGGGCTGGCGAAAAGCAGTTCTTC	CASSQDRAGEKQFF
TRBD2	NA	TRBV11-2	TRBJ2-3	TGTGCCAGCAGCCAGCGGGGGGACACAGATACGCAGTATTTT	CASSQRGDTDTQYF
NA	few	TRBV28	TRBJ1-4	TGTGCCAGCAAAGGGACCCGGGAAAAACTGTCTTTT	CASKGTREKLSF
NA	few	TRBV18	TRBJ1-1	TGTGCCAGCTCGACCAAACCCAGTCTGATCGTCCCCTCGAAGACTGAAGCTTTCTTT	CASSTKPSLIVPSKTEAFF
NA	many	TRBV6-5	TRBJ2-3	TGTGCCAGCAGTTACTCCGACGCCTCTGACAGCCCGGTGGCAGATACGCAGTATTTT	CASSYSDASDSPVADTQYF
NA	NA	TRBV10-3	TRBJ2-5	TGTGCCATCAGTGATAATGGCAGCCTCGAGACCCAGTACTTC	CAISDNGSLETQYF
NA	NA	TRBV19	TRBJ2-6	TGTGCCAGTAGTGCGGGGTCCGGTGGGGCCAACGTCCTGACTTTC	CASSAGSGGANVLTF
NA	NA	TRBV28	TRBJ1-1	TGTGCCAGCATTCAGGGTTTTGAAGCTTTCTTT	CASIQGFEAFF
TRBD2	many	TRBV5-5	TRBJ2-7	TGTGCCAGCAGCTTGGGGACTAGCGGACTTTCCTACGAGCAGTACTTC	CASSLGTSGLSYEQYF
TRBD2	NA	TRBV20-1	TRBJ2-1	TGCAGTGCTGGGTTAGCGGGAGTTGTGAATGAGCAGTTCTTC	CSAGLAGVVNEQFF
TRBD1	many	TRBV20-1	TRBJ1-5	TGCAGTGCTACTCCCCCACGGACAGGTATTAATCAGCCCCAGCATTTT	CSATPPRTGINQPQHF
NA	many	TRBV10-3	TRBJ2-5	TGTGCCACCAGTGAGTCCCGGAGGCTTGAAGAGACCCAGTACTTC	CATSESRRLEETQYF
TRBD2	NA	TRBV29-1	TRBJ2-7	TGCAGCGTTGAAGAAATATGGAAGCGGGAGAACCCGAATTCCTACGAGCAGTACTTC	CSVEEIWKRENPNSYEQYF
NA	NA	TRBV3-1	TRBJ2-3	TGTGCCAGCAGCCAGGCTCCCGCAGATACGCAGTATTTT	CASSQAPADTQYF
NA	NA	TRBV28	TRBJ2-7	TGTGCCAGCCTCAGGATCCCCTACGAGCAGTACTTC	CASLRIPYEQYF
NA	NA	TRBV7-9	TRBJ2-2	TGTGCCAGCAGCTCCCCTAGGGCTAGCAGCACCGGGGAGCTGTTTTTT	CASSSPRASSTGELFF
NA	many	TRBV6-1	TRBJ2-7	TGTGCCAGCAGTGATGTGGCCTTATTGCAGGGCCGGGACTACGAGCAGTACTTC	CASSDVALLQGRDYEQYF
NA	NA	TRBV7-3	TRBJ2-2	TGTGCCAGCAGCCTCGCGGGACACCAAGCAACCACCGGGGAGCTGTTTTTT	CASSLAGHQATTGELFF
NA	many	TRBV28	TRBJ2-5	TGTGCCAGCAGTTTCGGCAGGGCCCTGGTGAACCAGTACTTC	CASSFGRALVNQYF
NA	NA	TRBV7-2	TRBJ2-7	TGTGCCAGCAGCACCCGGGGCGGGTACTCCTACGAGCAGTACTTC	CASSTRGGYSYEQYF
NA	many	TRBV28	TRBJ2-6	TGTGCCAGCGGGTTAGGCAGCTTCTCTGGGGCCAACGTCCTGACTTTC	CASGLGSFSGANVLTF
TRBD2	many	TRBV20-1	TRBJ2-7	TGCAGTGCTAGAGGACTAGCGGGAAGCTCCTACGAGCAGTACTTC	CSARGLAGSSYEQYF
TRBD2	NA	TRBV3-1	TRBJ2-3	TGTGCCAGCAGCCACGATCCCCGGACTAGCGGGGCTCCCGGGGCTACGCAGTATTTT	CASSHDPRTSGAPGATQYF
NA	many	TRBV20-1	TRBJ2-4	TGCAGTGCTTCCCAGGGCGCTAAAAACATTCAGTACTTC	CSASQGAKNIQYF
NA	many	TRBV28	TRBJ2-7	TGTGCCAGCAGTTCACCCCCCCGGGGCCACGAGCAGTACTTC	CASSSPPRGHEQYF
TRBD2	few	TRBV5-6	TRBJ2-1	TGTGCCAGCAGCTCCCCCGGACTAGCGGGATCCTACAATGAGCAGTTCTTC	CASSSPGLAGSYNEQFF
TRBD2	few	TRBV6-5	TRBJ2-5	TGTGCCAGCAGTTTGACCACTAGCGGGAGGAGGGTAGAGACCCAGTACTTC	CASSLTTSGRRVETQYF
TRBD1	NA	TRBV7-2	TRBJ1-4	TGTGCCAGCAGCGCAGGGGGGGGAGCTAATGAAAAACTGTTTTTT	CASSAGGGANEKLFF
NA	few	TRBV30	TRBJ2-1	TGTGCCTGGAGTCAGGGCCGTCGAGGTGAGCAGTTCTTC	CAWSQGRRGEQFF
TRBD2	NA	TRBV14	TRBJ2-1	TGTGCCAGCAGCCTCGGACTAGGTCTCTACAATGAGCAGTTCTTC	CASSLGLGLYNEQFF
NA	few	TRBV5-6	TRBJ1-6	TGTGCCAGCAGCTTGTGGGCGGGGGCGCGTGGTTCACCCCTCCACTTT	CASSLWAGARGSPLHF
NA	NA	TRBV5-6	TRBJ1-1	TGTGCCAGCAGCCTTGGCCAGCCGGGTGAAGCTTTCTTT	CASSLGQPGEAFF
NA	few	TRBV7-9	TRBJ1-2	TGTGCCAGCAGCTCCACAGGGAACTATGGCCACACCTTC	CASSSTGNYGHTF
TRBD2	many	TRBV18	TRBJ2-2	TGTGCCAGCTCACCAAAGGCGGGAGTAAACACCGGGGAGCTGTTTTTT	CASSPKAGVNTGELFF
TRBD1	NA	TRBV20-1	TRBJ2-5	TGCAGTGCCTCAACAGATCCCGACAGGGGTGTAGAAGAGACCCAGTACTTC	CSASTDPDRGVEETQYF
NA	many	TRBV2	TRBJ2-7	TGTGCCAGCAGGGTGGGCCTTATCTCCTACGAGCAGTACTTC	CASRVGLISYEQYF